This record looks at one T cell receptor (beta chain) sequence and its context. Its antigen remains unknown. This sample is part of a study of T cells expressing NK-cell markers. Study background: Sequencing of TCR beta repertoires drew on sorted CD3+CD56+NKG2C+, CD3+CD56+NKG2C- and CD3+CD56-NKG2C+ T cells. Study-wide findings and caveats: In over 5 donors, dominant CD3+CD56+NKG2C+ clonotypes ranked among the top 10 CD8+ clonotypes.

5'RACE template switching with UMIs generated TCR beta cDNA. Using the 5' RACE reads, TCRdb records one entry per CDR3 protein without DNA. The sample features some 450,000 distinct CDR3 sequences, with 7.3% in its top ten. The CDR3 runs 14 residues. In germline, CDR1 is MNHEY, CDR2 SMNVEV (reference sequence). The chain carries TRBV27 and TRBJ2-7; TCRdb proposes TRBD1, but this gene call is untestable without DNA. Input material: blood T cells: a sorted CD56 or NKG2C T cell subset, CD4+ or CD8+ T cells, or bulk PBMC T cells (not recorded which). This TCR derives from a woman between 18 and 70 years old in good health. This chain's CDR3 is CASSLVLGAYEQYF.